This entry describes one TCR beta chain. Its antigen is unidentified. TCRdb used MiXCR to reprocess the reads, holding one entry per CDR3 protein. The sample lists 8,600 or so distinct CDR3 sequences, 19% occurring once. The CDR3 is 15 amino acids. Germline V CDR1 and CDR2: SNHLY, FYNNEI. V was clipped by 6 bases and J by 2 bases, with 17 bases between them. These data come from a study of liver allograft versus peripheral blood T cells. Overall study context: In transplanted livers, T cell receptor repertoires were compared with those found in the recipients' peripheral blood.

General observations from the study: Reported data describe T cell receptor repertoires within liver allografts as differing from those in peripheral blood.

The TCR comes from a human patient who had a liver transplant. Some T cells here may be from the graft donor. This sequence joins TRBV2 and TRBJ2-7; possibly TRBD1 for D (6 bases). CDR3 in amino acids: CASRLDRTFTYEQYF. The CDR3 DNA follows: TGTGCCAGCAGACTTGACAGGACCTTCACCTACGAGCAGTACTTC.